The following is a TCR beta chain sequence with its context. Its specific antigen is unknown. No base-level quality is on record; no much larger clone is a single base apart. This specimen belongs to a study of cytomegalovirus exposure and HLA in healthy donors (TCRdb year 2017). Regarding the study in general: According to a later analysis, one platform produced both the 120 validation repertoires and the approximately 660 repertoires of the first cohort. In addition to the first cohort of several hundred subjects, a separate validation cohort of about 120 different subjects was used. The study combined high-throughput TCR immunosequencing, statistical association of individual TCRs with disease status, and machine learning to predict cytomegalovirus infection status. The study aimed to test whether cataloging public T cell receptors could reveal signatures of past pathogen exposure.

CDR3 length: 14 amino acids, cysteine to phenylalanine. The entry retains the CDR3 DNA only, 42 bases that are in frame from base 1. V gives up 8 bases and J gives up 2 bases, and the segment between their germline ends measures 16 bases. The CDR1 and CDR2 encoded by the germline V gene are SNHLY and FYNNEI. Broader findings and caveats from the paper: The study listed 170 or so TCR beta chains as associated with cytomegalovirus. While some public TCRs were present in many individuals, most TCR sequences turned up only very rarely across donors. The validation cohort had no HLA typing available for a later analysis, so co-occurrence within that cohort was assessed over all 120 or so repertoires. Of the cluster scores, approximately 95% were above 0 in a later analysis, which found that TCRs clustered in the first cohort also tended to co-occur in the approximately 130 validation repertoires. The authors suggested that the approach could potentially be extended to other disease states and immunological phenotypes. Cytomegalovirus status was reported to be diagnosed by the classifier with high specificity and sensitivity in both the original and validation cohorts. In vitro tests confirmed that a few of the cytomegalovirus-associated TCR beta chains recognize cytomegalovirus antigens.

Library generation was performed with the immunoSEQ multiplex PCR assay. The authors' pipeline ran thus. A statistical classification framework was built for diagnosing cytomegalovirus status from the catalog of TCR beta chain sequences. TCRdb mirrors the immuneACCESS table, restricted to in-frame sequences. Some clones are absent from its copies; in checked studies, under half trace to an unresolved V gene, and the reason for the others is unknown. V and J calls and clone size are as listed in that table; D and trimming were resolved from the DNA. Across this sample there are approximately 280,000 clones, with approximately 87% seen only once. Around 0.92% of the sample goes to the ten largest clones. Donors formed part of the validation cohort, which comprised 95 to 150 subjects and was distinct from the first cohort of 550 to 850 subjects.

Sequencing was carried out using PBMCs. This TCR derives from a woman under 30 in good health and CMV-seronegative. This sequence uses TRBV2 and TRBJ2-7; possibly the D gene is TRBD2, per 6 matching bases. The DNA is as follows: TGTGCCAGCCAATACCGGCGGGGAGCCTACGAGCAGTACTTC. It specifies CASQYRRGAYEQYF.